The sequence of this T cell receptor beta chain was determined in a study of cytomegalovirus exposure and HLA in healthy donors. Study-level information: Early release data held 85 million or so unique TCRs from HLA-typed donors. General study points: The availability of immune exposure information extended only to CMV serostatus. Analyses of presence/absence relied on an assumption of roughly uniform sequencing depth across donors.

Regarding this clone: Antigen: not known.

Researchers ran the PCR with 60 Vbeta and 13 Jbeta primers. TCRdb's copy holds only in-frame clones and misses some; the assay was immunoSEQ multiplex PCR. The table includes 30,000 to 40,000 clones, around 86% detected once. With 5 bases clipped from V and 4 bases from J, the junction kept 8 bases outside the gene matches. This CDR3 contains 15 residues. Germline CDR1 reads MNHEY; CDR2 reads SVGAGI. V is TRBV6-5 and J is TRBJ2-7, with TRBD1 identical over 10 bases. Sequenced: PBMCs. This receptor was taken from a woman aged 40 to 49 in good health and CMV-seropositive. The CDR3 DNA reads TGTGCCAGCAGTCCCGGGACAGGGGCAATTTACGAGCAGTACTTC. Its translation is CASSPGTGAIYEQYF.